Here is one TCR beta chain with its context. This sample was taken from a study of monozygotic twins with inflammatory bowel disease. The germline gives CDR1 LGHNA, CDR2 YNFKEQ. The CDR3 totals 16 residues. Each donor supplied about 2.5 ml of blood. Researchers put TCRalpha and TCRbeta cDNA through two nested PCRs lasting approximately 16 and 9 cycles. TCRdb re-called the 5' RACE reads, yielding one record per CDR3 amino acid sequence without DNA. This sample's table reports 200,000 to 250,000 distinct CDR3 sequences. The chain employs TRBV4-2 and TRBJ2-1; TCRdb gives TRBD1 as the D gene, but with no DNA this cannot be confirmed. This receptor was taken from a human donor with ulcerative colitis or Crohn's disease, or a healthy co-twin of an affected twin (not recorded which). The sample taken for sequencing was blood. The CDR3 reads CASSYQTGQGYNEQFF.